Presented here are 8 T cell receptor beta chains from one specimen sequenced in a study of blood T cells in healthy people across ages. Together with a sample-barcoded 5' primer, a J-beta primer mix was included in a second PCR lasting about 7 to 11 cycles. Each CDR3 protein gets one entry after TCRdb re-called the 5' RACE reads with MiXCR. The sample has roughly 1,000,000 distinct CDR3 sequences, under 30% seen once; the top ten hold about 0.8%. This sample also appeared in a second study, on T cells of mothers and their children.

The specimen was blood. The receptors here all came from a girl aged 2 to 9 in good health.

This chain uses TRBV6-6 with TRBJ1-5; D may be TRBD1 (6 bases). Deletions cut 9 bases from V and 2 bases from J, with 20 bases between. The CDR3 runs to 16 residues. CDR1 is MNHNY, CDR2 SVGAGI, per germline (reference sequence). CDR3 residues: CASNLREGVGNQPQHF. CDR3 DNA sequence: TGTGCCAGTAACCTAAGGGAGGGGGTGGGCAATCAGCCCCAGCATTTT.

This clonotype was recorded a few times. This chain links TRBV11-2 with TRBJ2-5; 7 positions agree with TRBD1. TRBJ2-1 explains the end of the DNA better; the J call may be wrong. This CDR3 is 15 amino acids long. Germline assignment: CDR1 SGHAT and CDR2 FQNNGV. The DNA of the CDR3 is TGTGCCAGCAAAAGAGCAGGGGGTTTTTACAATGAGCAGTTCTTC. Protein product: CASKRAGGFYNEQFF.

The rearrangement links TRBV3-1 to TRBJ1-2; a weak D match, TRBD1 (6 bases). V was clipped by 8 bases and J by 6 bases, with 10 bases between them. The germline gives CDR1 LGHDT, CDR2 YNNKEL (reference sequence). This CDR3 is 11 amino acids long. CDR3 nucleotide sequence: TGTGCCAGCGCAAACAGGGATGGCTACACCTTC. Protein sequence: CASANRDGYTF.

This clonotype was counted only a few times. This chain uses TRBV21-1 with TRBJ2-7. TRBV21-1 is labeled a pseudogene. CDR3 length: 16 amino acids. CDR3 nucleotides: TGTGCCAGCAGCAAATTCGGGTGTAGCTTATACTACGAGCAGTACTTC. This gives the protein CASSKFGCSLYYEQYF.

In its sample, this clonotype was seen once. The chain combines TRBV27 with TRBJ1-3; no clear D. Trimming removed 1 base from V and 4 bases from J, with 32 bases in between. The CDR3 is 22 amino acids. Germline assignment: CDR1 MNHEY and CDR2 SMNVEV (reference sequence). The CDR3 sequence: CASSLWRLIDSIRHESGNTIYF. The CDR3 nucleotides are TGTGCCAGCAGTTTATGGCGCTTAATTGACTCGATTCGGCACGAATCGGGAAACACCATATATTTT.

CDR3 protein: CASSPELAGGEETQYF. The CDR3 bases are TGTGCCAGCAGCCCCGAACTAGCGGGAGGAGAGGAGACCCAGTACTTC. The gene calls are TRBV27 and TRBJ2-5; 12 nucleotides align to TRBD2. Per germline, CDR1 MNHEY and CDR2 SMNVEV (reference sequence). The CDR3 runs 16 residues. V was pared by 6 bases and J by 5 bases, with 10 bases of the junction left unmatched.

This sequence joins TRBV4-2 and TRBJ2-5; possibly TRBD2 for D (5 bases). The DNA end is a closer match to TRBJ2-1, so the J assignment may be wrong. The V gene's germline CDR1 is LGHNA and CDR2 YNFKEQ. This CDR3 is built from 12 residues. CDR3 in amino acids: CASSQGTSFQFF. As DNA, the CDR3 is TGTGCCAGCAGCCAAGGGACTTCTTTCCAGTTCTTC.

The chain has TRBV6-6 and TRBJ2-1; 8 nucleotides match TRBD2. With V trimmed by 5 bases and J by 8 bases, 8 bases remained unmatched. CDR1 and CDR2 from the germline V gene are MNHNY and SVGAGI (reference sequence). The CDR3 is 14 residues long. The CDR3 loop is CASSPRGGFDEQFF. The CDR3 region has the DNA TGTGCCAGCAGTCCCCGGGGGGGATTCGATGAGCAGTTCTTC.